This T cell receptor beta chain was documented in a study of cytomegalovirus exposure and HLA in healthy donors. Both 60 Vbeta primers and 13 Jbeta primers went into the PCR. Only in-frame clones appear in the TCRdb table, and some are missing; sequencing was by immunoSEQ multiplex PCR. The data hold about 140,000 clones, with approximately 78% observed a single time. V shed 5 bases, J shed 2 bases, and the junction held 8 bases outside the gene matches. Germline-derived CDR1 and CDR2 are ENHRY and SYGVKD. This CDR3 contains 16 residues. This sequence joins TRBV10-3 and TRBJ2-1; TRBD2 agrees at 8 bases. The origin of this receptor is a woman in her fifties or sixties in good health and CMV-seropositive. Sequencing used PBMCs. The DNA for the CDR3 is TGTGCCATCAGTACCACTAGCGGACTCCCCTACAATGAGCAGTTCTTC. Protein product: CAISTTSGLPYNEQFF.